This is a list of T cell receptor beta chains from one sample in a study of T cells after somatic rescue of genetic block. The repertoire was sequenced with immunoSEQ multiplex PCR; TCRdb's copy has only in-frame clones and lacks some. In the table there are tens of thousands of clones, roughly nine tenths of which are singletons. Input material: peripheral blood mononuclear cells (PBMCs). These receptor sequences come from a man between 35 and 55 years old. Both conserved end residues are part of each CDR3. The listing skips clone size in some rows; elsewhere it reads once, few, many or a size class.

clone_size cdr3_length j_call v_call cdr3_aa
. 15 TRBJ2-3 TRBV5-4 CASSSPGVSTDTQYF
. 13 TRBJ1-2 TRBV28 CASSEQFDYGYTF
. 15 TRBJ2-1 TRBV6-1 CASRGTGESYNEQFF
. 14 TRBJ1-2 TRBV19 CASSITWANYGYTF
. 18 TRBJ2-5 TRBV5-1 CASSSSGVVAAIQETQYF
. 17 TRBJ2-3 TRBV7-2 CASSAGQGFLGTDTQYF
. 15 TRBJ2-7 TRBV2 CASSEPGGISYEQYF
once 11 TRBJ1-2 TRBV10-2 CASVGGYGYTF
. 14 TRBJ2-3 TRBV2 CASSSLAGRDTQYF
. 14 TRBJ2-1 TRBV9 CASSVGQGNNEQFF
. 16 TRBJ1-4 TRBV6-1 CASSEALGQGNEKLFF
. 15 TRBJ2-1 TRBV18 CASSPWVSGRNEQFF
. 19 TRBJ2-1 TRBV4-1 CASSPQGALREGNYNEQFF
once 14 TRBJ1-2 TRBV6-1 CASSATGTSVGYTF
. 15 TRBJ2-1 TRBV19 CASSRSRGPYNEQFF
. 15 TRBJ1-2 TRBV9 CASSTRMGFNYGYTF
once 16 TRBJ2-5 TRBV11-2 CASSLSGGPIQETQYF
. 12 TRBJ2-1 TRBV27 CASSSRPNEQFF
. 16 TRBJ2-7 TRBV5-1 CASSLPRLAGGDEQYF
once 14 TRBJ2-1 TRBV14 CASSPTTGYNEQFF
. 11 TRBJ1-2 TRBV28 CASSFPPTAVF
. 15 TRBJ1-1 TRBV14 CASSQSFQGTTEAFF
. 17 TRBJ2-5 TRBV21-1 CASSRLAGVRPQETQYF
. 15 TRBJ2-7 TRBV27 CASSPVVARSYEQYF
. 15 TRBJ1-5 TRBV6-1 CASSDRDVYNQPQHF
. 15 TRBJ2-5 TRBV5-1 CASSRDRGRLETQYF
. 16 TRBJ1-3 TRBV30 CAWGNFPPNTGNTIYF
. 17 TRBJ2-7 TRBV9 CASSPLGWAEEGYEQYF
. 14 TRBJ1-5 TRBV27 CASSLRGESEPQHF
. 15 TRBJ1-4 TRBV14 CASSPRQVWNEKLFF
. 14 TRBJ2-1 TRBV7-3 CASSQSGGASEQFF
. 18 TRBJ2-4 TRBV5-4 CASSWGLAGDLAKNIQYF
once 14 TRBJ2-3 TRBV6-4 CASSDSPSTDTQYF
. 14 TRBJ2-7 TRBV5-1 CASRSGTLAYEQYF
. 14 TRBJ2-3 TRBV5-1 CASSFSGGSDTQYF
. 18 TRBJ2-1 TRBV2 CASSEAQGLASSYNEQFF
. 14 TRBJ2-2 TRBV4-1 CASRRQGLAGELFF
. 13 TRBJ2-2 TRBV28 CASSLGWMGELFF
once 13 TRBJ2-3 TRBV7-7 CASSLGLGDTQYF
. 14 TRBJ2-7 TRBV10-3 CAISGAGGPYEQYF
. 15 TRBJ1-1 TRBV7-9 CASSHFGQLNTEAFF
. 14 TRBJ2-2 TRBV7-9 CASSLASYTGELFF
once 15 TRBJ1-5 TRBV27 CASSPRGGLNQPQHF
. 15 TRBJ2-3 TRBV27 CASSLGGSTGDTQYF
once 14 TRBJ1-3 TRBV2 CASSKGQERPLTYF
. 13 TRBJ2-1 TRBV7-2 CASSLGTVNEQFF
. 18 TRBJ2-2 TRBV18 CASSPLFSRPRATGELFF